This entry lists 25 T cell receptor beta chains sequenced from one sample in a study of PD-1 blockade in classical Hodgkin lymphoma. Only in-frame clones appear in the TCRdb table, and some are missing; sequencing was by immunoSEQ multiplex PCR. Among 20,000 to 25,000 clones listed, roughly 80% were seen once. Described time point: cycle 4 day 1 (C4D1), after more than five weeks of nivolumab. Exposure to brentuximab vedotin varied, and each patient had relapsed following autologous stem cell transplantation. Purification of CD4+ T cells from thawed PBMCs was achieved by magnetic negative selection. The material sequenced was CD4+ T cells from blood, taken before the fourth cycle of nivolumab. All receptors come from a human donor with classical Hodgkin lymphoma.

The gene calls are TRBV10-3 and TRBJ1-1; D unclear. The CDR3 has 13 amino acids. Trimming pared 4 bases from V and 0 bases from J, leaving 6 bases between. Germline V gene data show CDR1 as ENHRY and CDR2 as SYGVKD. CDR3 bases: TGTGCCATCAGTGGGAATTTGAACACTGAAGCTTTCTTT. This codes for CAISGNLNTEAFF.

The V gene is TRBV7-9, the J gene TRBJ2-6, with D maybe TRBD1 (6 bases). Per germline, CDR1 SEHNR and CDR2 FQNEAQ (reference sequence). V lost 5 bases and J 3 bases, leaving 14 bases between the germline ends. CDR3 size: 16 residues. The CDR3 loop reads CASSPPGAGGANVLTF. For the CDR3, the DNA is TGTGCCAGCAGCCCCCCAGGGGCGGGTGGGGCCAACGTCCTGACTTTC.

The count of this clone is one. This chain connects TRBV6-6 to TRBJ2-7; TRBD1 agrees at 7 bases. CDR1 is MNHNY and CDR2 is SVGAGI in the germline V gene (reference sequence). CDR3 length: 15 residues. V lost 2 bases and J lost 2; bases outside the gene matches: 6. The CDR3 DNA sequence: TGTGCCAGCAGTTACCCGGGGACAGCCGCCTACGAGCAGTACTTC. This codes for CASSYPGTAAYEQYF.

The V and J genes are TRBV5-1 and TRBJ2-5, with 7 bases matching TRBD1. The CDR3 covers 15 residues. Trimming at V came to 0 bases and at J to 5 bases, leaving 7 bases not matched to a gene. Looked up from germline, CDR1 is SGHRS and CDR2 is YFSETQ. The CDR3 bases are TGCGCCAGCAGCTTGGAGACAGGGACGCTTGAGACCCAGTACTTC. Translation: CASSLETGTLETQYF.

The chain employs TRBV10-3 and TRBJ1-2; D remains unclear. Germline V gene lookup returns CDR1 ENHRY and CDR2 SYGVKD. V shed 3 bases and J shed 4 bases, with 12 bases lying between them. The CDR3 is made up of 14 amino acids. CDR3 nucleotide sequence: TGTGCCATCAGTGAATGGGATTCGCGCTATGGCTACACCTTC. Its protein is CAISEWDSRYGYTF.

The chain uses TRBV6-6 and TRBJ1-4, with D tentatively TRBD1 (5 bases). The CDR3 runs 15 residues. Trimming left V 4 bases short and J 8 bases short, with 17 bases between. In germline, CDR1 is MNHNY, CDR2 SVGAGI (reference sequence). For the CDR3, the DNA is TGTGCCAGCAGTTCCCCTTGGGGGATGAGGGAAAAACTGTTTTTT. Translated, it gives CASSSPWGMREKLFF.

This chain uses TRBV6-5 with TRBJ2-3; 8 bases fit TRBD1. J lost 1 base, V lost 3 bases, and 3 bases had no gene match. The CDR3 spans 15 residues. The V gene's germline CDR1 is MNHEY and CDR2 SVGAGI. CDR3 residues: CASSYQGQGTDTQYF. The CDR3 nucleotides are TGTGCCAGCAGTTATCAGGGACAGGGCACAGATACGCAGTATTTT.

This chain joins TRBV6-1 and TRBJ2-7; D is perhaps TRBD2 (6 bases). The V and J ends lost 6 bases and 2 bases respectively, with 17 bases between them. The CDR3 totals 15 residues. CDR1 is MNHNS, CDR2 SASEGT, per germline. The CDR3 nucleotides read TGTGCCAGCAGGGCGGGGACGGCACAGACCTACGAGCAGTACTTC. The encoded protein is CASRAGTAQTYEQYF.

This clone was observed once. The chain uses TRBV5-6 and TRBJ2-3; 9 bases match TRBD1. CDR3 length: 16 amino acids. The germline gives CDR1 SGHDT, CDR2 YYEEEE. V lost 2 bases and J lost 2; bases outside the gene matches: 6. The CDR3 region has the DNA TGTGCCAGCAGCTTCAGGGGGACAGGGTACACAGATACGCAGTATTTT. This codes for CASSFRGTGYTDTQYF.

The chain uses TRBV7-8 and TRBJ1-5; D gene uncertain. CDR1 and CDR2 from the germline V gene are SGHVS and FQNEAQ. CDR3 length equals 13 residues. Trimming left V 5 bases short and J 7 bases short, with 12 bases between. The DNA for the CDR3 is TGTGCCAGCAGCGTGCAAGAATACCAGCCCCAGCATTTT. Residues: CASSVQEYQPQHF. The variable domain in full, completed from reference TRBV7-8 and TRBJ1-5, reads GAGVSQSPRYKVAKRGQDVALRCDPISGHVSLFWYQQALGQGPEFLTYFQNEAQLDKSGLPSDRFFAERPEGSVSTLKIQRTQQEDSAVYLCASSVQEYQPQHFGDGTRLSIL.

V gene TRBV4-1 combines with J gene TRBJ2-3; D perhaps matches TRBD2 (5 bases). The CDR3 length is 17 residues. The germline V and J ends were trimmed by 0 bases and 2 bases, with 15 bases remaining between them. Germline values: CDR1 MGHRA, CDR2 YSYEKL. As DNA, the CDR3 is TGCGCCAGCAGCCAAGAAGGAGGTCTCCCTCCCACAGATACGCAGTATTTT. Protein: CASSQEGGLPPTDTQYF.

This rearrangement joins TRBV18 to TRBJ1-1; maybe TRBD1 (6 bases). Between the trimmed V and J ends, which lost 1 base and 7 bases, there was a span of 16 bases. Germline lookup yields CDR1 KGHSH and CDR2 LQKENI. This CDR3 is built from 15 residues. CDR3 protein: CASSPQDSPTIEAFF. CDR3 coding DNA: TGTGCCAGCTCACCACAGGACAGCCCTACCATTGAAGCTTTCTTT.

The chain recombines TRBV18 with TRBJ2-5; TRBD1 matches at 8 bases. The end of the DNA fits TRBJ2-7 better, so the J call may be wrong. The germline gives CDR1 KGHSH, CDR2 LQKENI. The CDR3 is 15 residues long. Here the CDR3 reads CASSPSTGVGYEQYF. In DNA, the CDR3 is TGTGCCAGCTCACCTTCGACAGGGGTGGGCTACGAGCAGTACTTC.

The chain couples TRBV7-9 to TRBJ2-1; tentatively, D is TRBD2 (6 bases). V dropped 1 base and J dropped 7 bases, with 14 bases sitting between them. Germline loops: CDR1 SEHNR, CDR2 FQNEAQ (reference sequence). CDR3 size: 15 residues. This CDR3 is CASSLGHGLTNEQFF. DNA for the CDR3: TGTGCCAGCAGCTTAGGCCACGGACTAACAAATGAGCAGTTCTTC.

The chain employs TRBV2 and TRBJ1-2; D might be TRBD1 (6 bases). From germline, CDR1 is SNHLY and CDR2 FYNNEI. The CDR3 totals 14 residues. V was cut by 3 bases and J by 4 bases, with 12 bases left in between. CDR3 in amino acids: CASSDVVRGYGYTF. CDR3 coding DNA: TGTGCCAGCAGTGATGTCGTCAGGGGCTATGGCTACACCTTC.

The chain is built from TRBV7-9 and TRBJ2-4, with TRBD1 as a possible D gene (6 bases). The CDR3 has 12 amino acids. In germline, CDR1 is SEHNR, CDR2 FQNEAQ (reference sequence). Deletions cut 5 bases from V and 10 bases from J, with 12 bases between. CDR3 region: CASSRQERIQYF. The CDR3 nucleotides are TGTGCCAGCAGCCGACAGGAAAGAATTCAGTACTTC.

V usage is TRBV5-1 and J usage is TRBJ2-6; D not resolved. Germline loops: CDR1 SGHRS, CDR2 YFSETQ. The CDR3 runs 14 residues. V lost 0 bases and J 5 bases, leaving 6 bases between the germline ends. Here the CDR3 reads CASSLDARANVLTF. The CDR3 nucleotides read TGCGCCAGCAGCTTGGATGCCCGGGCCAACGTCCTGACTTTC.

The V gene is TRBV11-1, the J gene TRBJ2-7; D gene uncertain. Trimming shortened V by 5 bases and J by 2 bases, and 10 bases separated the two germline ends. CDR3 length: 13 amino acids. From germline, CDR1 is SGHAT and CDR2 FQDESV (reference sequence). The CDR3 is CASSPTGTYEQYF. Written as DNA, the CDR3 is TGTGCCAGCAGCCCAACGGGTACCTACGAGCAGTACTTC.

This sequence joins TRBV27 and TRBJ1-1; 9 bases map to TRBD1. V shed 3 bases, J shed 7 bases, and the junction held 6 bases outside the gene matches. The CDR3 is 14 residues long. The germline V gene has CDR1 MNHEY and CDR2 SMNVEV (reference sequence). CDR3 residues: CASSFIQGAVEAFF. DNA for the CDR3: TGTGCCAGCAGTTTCATACAGGGGGCAGTTGAAGCTTTCTTT.

The rearrangement joins TRBV11-3 to TRBJ2-7; the D gene is possibly TRBD1 (6 bases). CDR3 size: 12 residues. V was pared by 5 bases and J by 4 bases, with 9 bases between. Germline V gene lookup returns CDR1 SGHNT and CDR2 YENEEA. The CDR3 sequence is CASSPQGYEQYF. The CDR3 region has the DNA TGTGCCAGCAGCCCACAGGGTTACGAGCAGTACTTC.

Only a few counts were recorded for this clone. The rearrangement links TRBV18 to TRBJ1-1; no reliable D call. This CDR3 region has 13 residues. The V end was cut by 2 bases, the J end by 1 base, with 5 bases between. The V gene's germline CDR1 is KGHSH and CDR2 LQKENI. The chain's CDR3 is CASSPSGNTEAFF. CDR3 bases: TGTGCCAGCTCACCATCGGGGAACACTGAAGCTTTCTTT.

The chain joins TRBV29-1 to TRBJ2-6; 9 bases agree with TRBD2. CDR3 length: 17 residues. V was pared by 4 bases and J by 4 bases, with 11 bases of the junction left unmatched. CDR1 and CDR2 from the germline V gene are SQVTM and ANQGSEA. The CDR3: CSVVIGGGVPGANVLTF. The DNA of the CDR3 is TGCAGCGTTGTCATCGGCGGGGGGGTGCCCGGGGCCAACGTCCTGACTTTC. The whole variable domain, filled in from reference TRBV29-1 and TRBJ2-6, reads SAVISQKPSRDICQRGTSLTIQCQVDSQVTMMFWYRQQPGQSLTLIATANQGSEATYESGFVIDKFPISRPNLTFSTLTVSNMSPEDSSIYLCSVVIGGGVPGANVLTFGAGSRLTVL.

This rearrangement joins TRBV19 to TRBJ1-2, with D tentatively TRBD1 (5 bases). Germline V gene data show CDR1 as LNHDA and CDR2 as SQIVND (reference sequence). V was clipped by 8 bases and J by 3 bases, with 16 bases between them. The CDR3 loop spans 14 amino acids. In nucleotides, the CDR3 is TGTGCCAGTGGGGGGGTTGTGGTTGACTATGGCTACACCTTC. Encoded protein: CASGGVVVDYGYTF.

CDR3 residues: CASSQRLATSTDTQYF. The CDR3 DNA reads TGTGCCAGTAGTCAACGACTAGCCACTAGCACAGATACGCAGTATTTT. The chain combines TRBV19 with TRBJ2-3; 7 nucleotides match TRBD2. CDR1 LNHDA and CDR2 SQIVND come from the germline V gene (reference sequence). This CDR3 comprises 16 residues. Trimming removed 5 bases from V and 0 bases from J; junction bases left unmatched: 8. Combining the CDR3 with reference TRBV19 and TRBJ2-3 gives the whole variable domain DGGITQSPKYLFRKEGQNVTLSCEQNLNHDAMYWYRQDPGQGLRLIYYSQIVNDFQKGDIAEGYSVSREKKESFPLTVTSAQKNPTAFYLCASSQRLATSTDTQYFGPGTRLTVL.

In this sample, this clone turned up a few times. V gene TRBV6-1 combines with J gene TRBJ1-1; D remains ambiguous. Trimming stripped 3 bases from V and 1 base from J, with 9 bases between. Germline CDR1 is MNHNS and CDR2 is SASEGT. CDR3 length: 14 amino acids. CDR3 coding DNA: TGTGCCAGCAGTGAGCAGGCCGAGAACACTGAAGCTTTCTTT. This encodes CASSEQAENTEAFF.